The 29 T cell receptor beta chains below come from one sample, sequenced in a study of Graves' ophthalmopathy and Graves' hyperthyroidism. RNA transcripts served as template for amplifying TCR beta CDR3 sequences. HTBI primers primed a first-round RT-PCR, and a second-round multiplex PCR followed. TCRdb recomputed calls from the multiplex PCR reads with MiXCR, one row per CDR3 protein. The table includes around 1,200,000 distinct CDR3 sequences, about 36% detected once. Sequencing was performed on peripheral blood or thyroid tissue (not recorded which). The receptors stem from an adult man with Graves' hyperthyroidism.

This clonotype was recorded a few times. The chain couples TRBV6-2 or TRBV6-3 to TRBJ2-7, with D possibly matching TRBD1 (5 bases). The CDR3 runs to 14 residues. Germline-derived CDR1 and CDR2 are MNHEY and SVGEGT. Deletions cut 1 base from V and 3 bases from J, with 10 bases between. CDR3 nucleotides: TGTGCCAGCAGTTACTGGGCAGGGATCTACGAGCAGTACTTC. Protein sequence: CASSYWAGIYEQYF.

At least ten counts were recorded for this clonotype. V and J are TRBV12-3 or TRBV12-4 and TRBJ1-4; D is unclear. Trimming left V 4 bases short and J 5 bases short, with 5 bases between. The CDR3 sequence is 12 residues long. As DNA, the CDR3 is TGTGCCAGCAGTTCCCTGAATGAAAAACTGTTTTTT. This codes for CASSSLNEKLFF.

This sequence joins TRBV19 and TRBJ1-5; no firm D call. Germline CDR1 and CDR2: LNHDA and SQIVND (reference sequence). There are 13 residues in the CDR3. Trimming removed 3 bases from V and 14 bases from J, with 17 bases in between. The CDR3 sequence: CASSMGSVDYEHF. Written as DNA, the CDR3 is TGTGCCAGTAGTATGGGGAGCGTGGACTACGAGCATTTT.

The table lists this clonotype with many counts. The chain carries TRBV20-1 and TRBJ2-5, with a possible D match to TRBD2 (6 bases). V was trimmed by 0 bases and J by 5 bases, leaving 13 bases between them. CDR1 is DFQATT, CDR2 SNEGSKA, per germline (reference sequence). This CDR3 has 14 residues. CDR3 in amino acids: CSARDSGGAETQYF. The CDR3 DNA follows: TGCAGTGCTAGAGATAGCGGAGGGGCGGAGACCCAGTACTTC.

This clonotype occurred many times. The CDR3, as DNA: TGTGCCAGCAGCTTCCAGGGAGGCCGCTCTGGGGCCAACGTCCTGACTTTC. Encoded protein: CASSFQGGRSGANVLTF. The rearrangement links TRBV7-3 to TRBJ2-6, with D possibly being TRBD2 (6 bases). Germline CDR1 is SGHTA and CDR2 is FQGTGA. The germline V and J ends were trimmed by 3 bases and 0 bases, with 12 bases remaining between them. The CDR3 has 17 amino acids.

This clonotype came up many times. The chain has TRBV29-1 and TRBJ2-5; perhaps D is TRBD1 or TRBD2 (6 bases each). The CDR3 runs to 17 residues. V lost 7 bases, J lost 5 bases, and 29 bases lay in between. Germline V gene sequence: CDR1 SQVTM, CDR2 ANQGSEA. For the CDR3, the DNA is TGCAGCGCCCAGCGGGTCCTGGCAGGGGCACCAATGGAGACCCAGTACTTC. Translating gives CSAQRVLAGAPMETQYF. The full variable domain, in which reference TRBV29-1 and TRBJ2-5 provide the parts outside the CDR3, is SAVISQKPSRDICQRGTSLTIQCQVDSQVTMMFWYRQQPGQSLTLIATANQGSEATYESGFVIDKFPISRPNLTFSTLTVSNMSPEDSSIYLCSAQRVLAGAPMETQYFGPGTRLLVL.

This clonotype occurred a few times. J is TRBJ2-7 and V is TRBV18; D is unclear. V was trimmed by 3 bases and J by 5 bases, leaving 11 bases between them. CDR3 length: 13 amino acids. Germline lookup yields CDR1 KGHSH and CDR2 LQKENI. The CDR3: CASSPLLADEQYF. In DNA, the CDR3 is TGTGCCAGCTCACCCCTATTGGCGGACGAGCAGTACTTC.

The chain links TRBV27 to TRBJ2-7; possibly TRBD1 or TRBD2 for D (5 bases each). This CDR3 has 15 residues. The V end lost 3 bases, the J end lost 1 base, and 13 bases lay between the germline ends. Germline CDR1 and CDR2: MNHEY and SMNVEV (reference sequence). Here the CDR3 reads CASSLGRPRSYEQYF. For the CDR3, the DNA is TGTGCCAGCAGTTTGGGACGGCCGAGGTCCTACGAGCAGTACTTC.

In this sample, this clonotype turned up many times. The rearrangement links TRBV7-8 to TRBJ2-2, with D unclear. Looked up from germline, CDR1 is SGHVS and CDR2 is FQNEAQ. The germline V and J ends were trimmed by 3 bases and 2 bases, with 16 bases remaining between them. The CDR3 runs 17 residues. The CDR3 DNA reads as TGTGCCAGCAGCTTTCCAGTACCGGGCCTAAACACCGGGGAGCTGTTTTTT. Protein sequence: CASSFPVPGLNTGELFF. Drawing the rest from reference TRBV7-8 and TRBJ2-2, the complete variable domain is GAGVSQSPRYKVAKRGQDVALRCDPISGHVSLFWYQQALGQGPEFLTYFQNEAQLDKSGLPSDRFFAERPEGSVSTLKIQRTQQEDSAVYLCASSFPVPGLNTGELFFGEGSRLTVL.

This clonotype appeared many times. The chain couples TRBV6-4 to TRBJ1-2, with D perhaps matching TRBD1 (5 bases). The CDR3 is 12 amino acids. Germline-derived CDR1 and CDR2 are MRHNA and SNTAGT. Trimming took off 9 bases at V and 5 bases at J, with 13 bases between the two ends. The CDR3: CARTGTEYGYTF. In DNA form, the CDR3 reads TGTGCCAGGACCGGGACGGAGTATGGCTACACCTTC.

This chain uses TRBV5-1 with TRBJ2-4; the match to TRBD1 covers 7 bases. Germline CDR1 and CDR2: SGHRS and YFSETQ. V dropped 2 bases and J dropped 8; count of bases not matched to a gene: 10. The CDR3 runs 15 residues. This CDR3 reads CASSFGTAEGDIQYF. Written as DNA, the CDR3 is TGCGCCAGCAGCTTCGGGACAGCTGAAGGGGACATTCAGTACTTC.

This clonotype was seen at least ten times. V usage is TRBV7-9 and J usage is TRBJ1-4; 9 bases agree with TRBD1. The germline V gene encodes CDR1 SEHNR and CDR2 FQNEAQ (reference sequence). Trimming at V came to 0 bases and at J to 6 bases, leaving 11 bases not matched to a gene. CDR3 size: 18 residues. The CDR3 DNA follows: TGTGCCAGCAGCTTAGCGAGTCCCGGGACAGGGTGGTATGAAAAACTGTTTTTT. Translating it yields CASSLASPGTGWYEKLFF.

This clonotype was seen once. Given a much more abundant clone one base away, this may be a read error. This CDR3 reads CASSPDSPPKNF. The CDR3 bases are TGTGCCAGCAGCCCAGACTCGCCCCCAAAGAACTTC. The V and J genes are TRBV7-8 and TRBJ2-5; D is unclear. CDR1 and CDR2 (germline): SGHVS, FQNEAQ. The CDR3 runs 12 residues.

The rearrangement joins TRBV29-1 to TRBJ2-7, with D unresolved. CDR1 SQVTM and CDR2 ANQGSEA come from the germline V gene. The CDR3 is made up of 12 amino acids. V was clipped by 4 bases and J by 2 bases, with 9 bases between them. CDR3 sequence (DNA): TGCAGCGTTGGGATAGGGACCTACGAGCAGTACTTC. It encodes CSVGIGTYEQYF.

This clonotype was found many times. The chain carries TRBV12-3 or TRBV12-4 and TRBJ2-5; D is possibly TRBD2 (5 bases). The CDR3 sequence is 14 residues long. Between the trimmed V and J ends, which lost 3 bases and 2 bases, there was a span of 10 bases. The CDR3 DNA is TGTGCCAGCAGTTTCTCGCGGACTCAAGAGACCCAGTACTTC. It translates to CASSFSRTQETQYF.

This clonotype was counted between two and nine times. V usage is TRBV6-5 and J usage is TRBJ1-1; D gene uncertain. The CDR3 is 11 residues long. V lost 5 bases and J 6 bases, leaving 7 bases between the germline ends. Germline V CDR1 and CDR2: MNHEY, SVGAGI. As DNA, the CDR3 is TGTGCCAGCAGTGGAGATGCTGAAGCTTTCTTT. Translating gives CASSGDAEAFF.

This clonotype was observed many times. V is TRBV29-1 and J is TRBJ1-2; D not certain. The CDR3 has 13 amino acids. Trimming removed 4 bases at V and 2 bases at J, with 11 bases between. Germline lookup yields CDR1 SQVTM and CDR2 ANQGSEA. CDR3 nucleotides: TGCAGCGTTGGGGCCAGTCTAAACTATGGCTACACCTTC. This translates into CSVGASLNYGYTF. The variable domain in full, with the rest retrieved from reference TRBV29-1 and TRBJ1-2, is SAVISQKPSRDICQRGTSLTIQCQVDSQVTMMFWYRQQPGQSLTLIATANQGSEATYESGFVIDKFPISRPNLTFSTLTVSNMSPEDSSIYLCSVGASLNYGYTFGSGTRLTVV.

This clonotype was counted once. This chain joins TRBV7-6 and TRBJ2-7, with 8 bases that match TRBD1. The J call may be in error: the DNA end matches TRBJ2-5 better. The CDR3 sequence is 14 residues long. The germline gives CDR1 SGHVS, CDR2 FNYEAQ. The CDR3 is CASSARTGSETQYF. The DNA of the CDR3 is TGTGCCAGCAGCGCGCGGACAGGGTCCGAGACCCAGTACTTC.

This clonotype was detected many times. The chain couples TRBV4-3 to TRBJ1-1; D gene unclear. Germline V gene data show CDR1 as LGHNA and CDR2 as YSLEER. The CDR3 is 13 residues long. V was clipped by 2 bases and J by 6 bases, with 10 bases between them. The CDR3 DNA reads as TGCGCCAGCAGCCAACTTGAAAGCCCTGAAGCTTTCTTT. It translates to CASSQLESPEAFF.

To note about this clonotype: One end of the junction does not line up with germline, which may come from a read error. The chain joins TRBV15 to TRBJ1-1; the D is unclear. The CDR3 extends over 13 amino acids. Germline V gives CDR1 LNHNV, CDR2 YYDKDF (reference sequence). The CDR3 loop is CATSSDKYTEAFF. The CDR3 DNA is TGTGCCACCAGCAGCGATAAGTACACTGAAGCCTTCTTT.

V usage is TRBV7-2 and J usage is TRBJ2-5; tentative D call: TRBD2 (6 bases). This CDR3 contains 14 residues. Per germline, CDR1 SGHTA and CDR2 FQGNSA. V lost 5 bases and J 3 bases, leaving 13 bases between the germline ends. CDR3 region: CASSLNPGEETQYF. The CDR3, as DNA: TGTGCCAGCAGCCTTAACCCGGGAGAAGAGACCCAGTACTTC.

This clonotype has at least ten counts. The chain uses TRBV4-1 and TRBJ1-2; D uncertain. CDR1 MGHRA and CDR2 YSYEKL come from the germline V gene. The CDR3 length is 14 residues. V lost 1 base, J lost 4 bases, and 10 bases lay in between. DNA for the CDR3: TGCGCCAGCAGCCAAGTCCCCCGTATCTATGGCTACACCTTC. Protein product: CASSQVPRIYGYTF.

The chain combines TRBV5-1 with TRBJ1-1; D uncertain. The germline gives CDR1 SGHRS, CDR2 YFSETQ. Between the trimmed V and J ends, which lost 0 bases and 4 bases, there was a span of 13 bases. CDR3 length: 15 residues. The CDR3 region is CASSLGVGISTEAFF. CDR3 nucleotide sequence: TGCGCCAGCAGCTTGGGTGTAGGGATTTCCACTGAAGCTTTCTTT.

This clonotype occurred many times. This rearrangement joins TRBV6-5 to TRBJ2-5; TRBD2 matches 12 bases. The CDR3 spans 14 residues. Trimming at V came to 11 bases and at J to 5 bases, leaving 9 bases not matched to a gene. Germline CDR1 reads MNHEY; CDR2 reads SVGAGI. Written as DNA, the CDR3 is TGTGCCGCTCAGACTAGCGGGGGAGGGGAGACCCAGTACTTC. Residues: CAAQTSGGGETQYF.

The gene calls are TRBV29-1 and TRBJ1-1, with 10 bases fitting TRBD1. V lost 4 bases, J lost 11 bases, and 13 bases stayed unmatched. Germline CDR1 and CDR2: SQVTM and ANQGSEA. This CDR3 has 14 residues. This CDR3 reads CSVGDRGQGLEAFF. Written as DNA, the CDR3 is TGCAGCGTTGGAGACAGGGGGCAGGGGTTGGAGGCTTTCTTT.

This clonotype was seen ten or more times. This rearrangement joins TRBV29-1 to TRBJ2-2; D is perhaps TRBD1 (5 bases). This CDR3 is built from 15 residues. CDR1 SQVTM and CDR2 ANQGSEA come from the germline V gene. V was trimmed by 3 bases and J by 4 bases, leaving 15 bases between them. As DNA, the CDR3 is TGCAGCGTTGACCTCGGTTTCAGGGCCACCGGGGAGCTGTTTTTT. Its protein product is CSVDLGFRATGELFF.

Details on this clonotype: One base away lies a much larger clone, so this may be a sequencing read error. The CDR3 is CASSRGGSGEVETQYF. CDR3 DNA: TGCGCCAGCAGCCGAGGTGGCTCCGGGGAGGTCGAGACCCAGTACTTC. V gene TRBV7-2 combines with J gene TRBJ2-5; D perhaps matches TRBD2 (6 bases). CDR1 and CDR2 from the germline V gene are SGHTA and FQGNSA. The CDR3 is 16 amino acids.

This clonotype was counted only a few times. The chain joins TRBV11-2 to TRBJ1-4; possible D gene TRBD1, 6 bases. Trimming left V 1 base short and J 0 bases short, with 12 bases between. In germline, CDR1 is SGHAT, CDR2 FQNNGV. The CDR3 totals 17 residues. CDR3 region: CASSLATGTTTNEKLFF. The CDR3 DNA reads TGTGCCAGCAGCTTAGCGACAGGCACTACAACTAATGAAAAACTGTTTTTT.

Details on this clonotype: Sequence at one end of the junction differs from germline and may be a read error. The genes are TRBV10-3 and TRBJ2-7; 7 bases fit TRBD1. This CDR3 region has 16 residues. Germline V gene sequence: CDR1 ENHRY, CDR2 SYGVKD. CDR3 sequence reads: CASSYPNRGLTYEQYF. CDR3 DNA sequence: TGTGCCAGCAGTTACCCGAACAGGGGCCTGACCTACGAGCAGTACTTC.